This entry lists 25 T cell receptor beta chains sequenced from one sample in a study of blood T cell repertoires in COVID-19. This table comes from immunoSEQ multiplex PCR, and its TCRdb copy is limited to in-frame clones, with some not included. This table has more than 65,000 clones, 82% appearing once. Sequenced input: peripheral blood. The origin of the receptors is a woman over 75 with acute or convalescent COVID-19.

J is TRBJ1-1 and V is TRBV29-1; D is perhaps TRBD1 (6 bases). The germline V gene has CDR1 SQVTM and CDR2 ANQGSEA. The CDR3 runs 11 residues. V was clipped by 2 bases and J by 5 bases, with 6 bases between them. The CDR3 is CSVEQGTEAFF. For the CDR3, the DNA is TGCAGCGTTGAACAGGGGACTGAAGCTTTCTTT.

This chain connects TRBV28 to TRBJ1-6; perhaps TRBD1 as D (5 bases). The CDR3 contains 14 residues. Germline V gives CDR1 MDHEN, CDR2 SYDVKM. V lost 3 bases to trimming and J lost 6 bases, with 9 bases between them. The CDR3 here is CASSLGRLNSPLHF. The CDR3 nucleotides read TGTGCCAGCAGTTTGGGGCGCCTTAATTCACCCCTCCACTTT.

The chain employs TRBV13 and TRBJ2-1; D possibly corresponds to TRBD1 (5 bases). V shed 5 bases and J shed 7 bases, with 12 bases lying between them. This CDR3 contains 13 residues. The germline CDR1 and CDR2 sequences are PRHDT and FYEKMQ (reference sequence). CDR3 sequence reads: CASSTQSGNEQFF. The CDR3 nucleotides read TGTGCCAGCAGCACCCAGTCAGGGAATGAGCAGTTCTTC.

On this clone itself: The sample has other DNA sequences that encode this CDR3 too. The chain has TRBV9 and TRBJ1-1, with D unclear. In germline, CDR1 is SGDLS, CDR2 YYNGEE. Trimming stripped 4 bases from V and 10 bases from J, with 14 bases between. CDR3 length: 12 amino acids. This CDR3 reads CASSPRTGRAFF. CDR3 DNA: TGTGCCAGCAGCCCCAGGACTGGACGAGCTTTCTTT. The full variable domain, rest sourced from reference TRBV9 and TRBJ1-1, is DSGVTQTPKHLITATGQRVTLRCSPRSGDLSVYWYQQSLDQGLQFLIQYYNGEERAKGNILERFSAQQFPDLHSELNLSSLELGDSALYFCASSPRTGRAFFGQGTRLTVV.

The chain links TRBV7-2 to TRBJ2-7, with D perhaps TRBD1 (6 bases). The CDR3 runs to 14 residues. Germline V gene sequence: CDR1 SGHTA, CDR2 FQGNSA. V dropped 6 bases and J dropped 2 bases, with 14 bases sitting between them. CDR3 sequence (DNA): TGTGCCAGCAGGGACAGCCCCAACACCTACGAGCAGTACTTC. Translating gives CASRDSPNTYEQYF.

The chain combines TRBV7-9 with TRBJ1-1; TRBD1 matches 7 bases. Germline loops: CDR1 SEHNR, CDR2 FQNEAQ (reference sequence). The CDR3 extends over 15 amino acids. Trimming at V came to 5 bases and at J to 2 bases, leaving 8 bases not matched to a gene. The CDR3 loop reads CASSTGAMINTEAFF. CDR3 DNA sequence: TGTGCCAGCAGCACAGGGGCGATGATCAACACTGAAGCTTTCTTT. Full variable domain (missing parts from reference TRBV7-9 and TRBJ1-1): DTGVSQNPRHKITKRGQNVTFRCDPISEHNRLYWYRQTLGQGPEFLTYFQNEAQLEKSRLLSDRFSAERPKGSFSTLEIQRTEQGDSAMYLCASSTGAMINTEAFFGQGTRLTVV.

The CDR3 DNA follows: TGTGCCAGCAGCCTTAGGCGAAGGGGCGAGGAGCAGTTCTTC. Amino acid sequence: CASSLRRRGEEQFF. The chain employs TRBV27 and TRBJ2-1; a weak D match, TRBD1 (5 bases). Germline CDR1 and CDR2: MNHEY and SMNVEV (reference sequence). This CDR3 is built from 14 residues. Trimming pared 6 bases from V and 10 bases from J, leaving 19 bases between.

The V and J genes are TRBV19 and TRBJ2-6; D unresolved. Germline CDR1 reads LNHDA; CDR2 reads SQIVND (reference sequence). The V and J ends lost 7 bases and 2 bases respectively, with 24 bases between them. The CDR3 loop spans 19 amino acids. Here the CDR3 reads CASKLNPWASEPGANVLTF. In nucleotides, the CDR3 is TGTGCCAGTAAGTTGAATCCTTGGGCGTCGGAACCTGGGGCCAACGTCCTGACTTTC.

The rearrangement joins TRBV6-1 to TRBJ1-5, with 10 positions matching TRBD1. V trimming: 4 bases; J trimming: 9 bases; junction bases outside the gene matches: 15. The V gene's germline CDR1 is MNHNS and CDR2 SASEGT. This CDR3 comprises 17 residues. Here the CDR3 reads CASSARRVGQGGTPQHF. In DNA, the CDR3 is TGTGCCAGCAGTGCTCGTCGGGTTGGACAGGGGGGGACGCCCCAGCATTTT.

With regard to this clone: The same CDR3 is also encoded by other DNA sequences in this sample. V gene TRBV15 combines with J gene TRBJ1-3, with 7 bases aligning to TRBD1. Germline CDR1 is LNHNV and CDR2 is YYDKDF (reference sequence). With 0 bases clipped from V and 0 bases from J, the junction kept 2 bases outside the gene matches. The CDR3 sequence is 16 residues long. The DNA for the CDR3 is TGTGCCACCAGCAGAGATAGGGGGCTCTCTGGAAACACCATATATTTT. Encoded protein: CATSRDRGLSGNTIYF. Full variable domain (outside the CDR3, taken from reference TRBV15 and TRBJ1-3): DAMVIQNPRYQVTQFGKPVTLSCSQTLNHNVMYWYQQKSSQAPKLLFHYYDKDFNNEADTPDNFQSRRPNTSFCFLDIRSPGLGDTAMYLCATSRDRGLSGNTIYFGEGSWLTVV.

The J gene is TRBJ1-3, the V gene TRBV10-3; 8 bases map to TRBD1. The ends lost 6 bases at V and 7 bases at J; junction bases unmatched: 8. The CDR3 totals 14 residues. Germline lookup yields CDR1 ENHRY and CDR2 SYGVKD. CDR3 nucleotide sequence: TGTGCCATCAGAGCGACAGGGGCCGGGAACACCATATATTTT. It codes for CAIRATGAGNTIYF.

The V and J genes are TRBV7-2 and TRBJ2-2; TRBD1 aligns across 7 bases. Trimming at V came to 2 bases and at J to 0 bases, leaving 6 bases not matched to a gene. Germline CDR1 reads SGHTA; CDR2 reads FQGNSA. The CDR3 totals 17 residues. CDR3 DNA: TGTGCCAGCAGCTTAAGGCCGGGACAGCCGAACACCGGGGAGCTGTTTTTT. This codes for CASSLRPGQPNTGELFF.

This clone was observed a few times. The genes are TRBV5-1 and TRBJ2-7; 7 bases are a match to TRBD1. The CDR3 runs to 14 residues. The junction had 5 bases not matched to a gene; V was cut back by 5 bases and J by 0 bases. The germline CDR1 and CDR2 sequences are SGHRS and YFSETQ. CDR3 protein: CASSPRDSSYEQYF. The CDR3 DNA reads TGCGCCAGCAGTCCCCGGGACAGCTCCTACGAGCAGTACTTC. The variable domain in full, with the rest retrieved from reference TRBV5-1 and TRBJ2-7, is KAGVTQTPRYLIKTRGQQVTLSCSPISGHRSVSWYQQTPGQGLQFLFEYFSETQRNKGNFPGRFSGRQFSNSRSEMNVSTLELGDSALYLCASSPRDSSYEQYFGPGTRLTVT.

This chain connects TRBV2 to TRBJ1-6; D gene uncertain. The germline CDR1 and CDR2 sequences are SNHLY and FYNNEI. This CDR3 has 13 amino acids. Trimming removed 2 bases from V and 8 bases from J, with 7 bases in between. The CDR3: CASSELDYSPLHF. As DNA, the CDR3 is TGTGCCAGCAGTGAATTGGACTATTCACCCCTCCACTTT. Together with reference TRBV2 and TRBJ1-6, the CDR3 gives the full variable domain: EPEVTQTPSHQVTQMGQEVILRCVPISNHLYFYWYRQILGQKVEFLVSFYNNEISEKSEIFDDQFSVERPDGSNFTLKIRSTKLEDSAMYFCASSELDYSPLHFGNGTRLTVT.

This chain joins TRBV19 and TRBJ2-7; possible D gene TRBD2, 5 bases. Deletions cut 4 bases from V and 8 bases from J, with 12 bases between. The CDR3 consists of 12 residues. The germline gives CDR1 LNHDA, CDR2 SQIVND (reference sequence). CDR3 DNA: TGTGCCAGTAGTACCCGAGGGTCCCAGCAGTACTTC. Its translation: CASSTRGSQQYF.

V usage is TRBV4-1 and J usage is TRBJ2-1, with 9 bases fitting TRBD2. Trimming at V came to 0 bases and at J to 1 base, leaving 4 bases not matched to a gene. CDR3 length: 17 residues. Germline-derived CDR1 and CDR2 are MGHRA and YSYEKL. The CDR3 nucleotides read TGCGCCAGCAGCCAAGATTGGGCGGGAGGGTCCTACAATGAGCAGTTCTTC. Protein sequence: CASSQDWAGGSYNEQFF.

The chain joins TRBV29-1 to TRBJ2-2, with TRBD1 matching 11 bases. Germline V gives CDR1 SQVTM, CDR2 ANQGSEA. V shed 6 bases and J 2 bases; nucleotides not matched to a gene: 2. The CDR3 has 14 residues. This CDR3 reads CSVGQGANTGELFF. The CDR3 DNA is TGCAGCGTAGGACAGGGGGCTAACACCGGGGAGCTGTTTTTT.

This sequence joins TRBV5-1 and TRBJ2-7; D is undetermined. Germline lookup yields CDR1 SGHRS and CDR2 YFSETQ. This CDR3 has 14 residues. V shed 2 bases and J shed 0 bases, with 9 bases lying between them. The CDR3 spells CASSFDSVSYEQYF. The CDR3 DNA is TGCGCCAGCAGCTTTGATTCGGTCTCCTACGAGCAGTACTTC.

In DNA, the CDR3 is TGTGCCAGCAGCCAAGACCGCTCCGGGACTAGCGGGATTCCCCGCTCCTACAATGAGCAGTTCTTC. Its translation is CASSQDRSGTSGIPRSYNEQFF. The chain combines TRBV3-1 (or the pseudogene TRBV3-2) with TRBJ2-1; 13 nucleotides match TRBD2. V was clipped by 0 bases and J by 0 bases; unmatched bases: 14. CDR3 length equals 22 residues. Germline CDR1 and CDR2: LGHDT and YNNKEL (reference sequence).

This chain joins TRBV7-2 and TRBJ1-6; tentative D call: TRBD1 (5 bases). Germline-derived CDR1 and CDR2 are SGHTA and FQGNSA. The CDR3 is 15 amino acids. V was trimmed by 4 bases and J by 7 bases, leaving 14 bases between them. The CDR3 region is CASSSRQGGNSPLHF. For the CDR3, the DNA is TGTGCCAGCAGCTCACGCCAGGGAGGGAATTCACCCCTCCACTTT. The complete variable domain, with remaining parts taken from reference TRBV7-2 and TRBJ1-6, reads GAGVSQSPSNKVTEKGKDVELRCDPISGHTALYWYRQSLGQGLEFLIYFQGNSAPDKSGLPSDRFSAERTGGSVSTLTIQRTQQEDSAVYLCASSSRQGGNSPLHFGNGTRLTVT.

A remark on this clone: This same CDR3 is encoded by further DNA sequences in the sample. J is TRBJ2-7 and V is TRBV18; 10 bases map to TRBD2. The CDR3 length is 16 residues. Germline V gives CDR1 KGHSH, CDR2 LQKENI. V lost 0 bases, J lost 2 bases, and 4 bases stayed unmatched. The CDR3 nucleotides are TGTGCCAGCTCACCACCAGGCAGCGGGAGGGCCTACGAGCAGTACTTC. This sequence encodes CASSPPGSGRAYEQYF. The whole variable domain, remainder taken from reference TRBV18 and TRBJ2-7, is NAGVMQNPRHLVRRRGQEARLRCSPMKGHSHVYWYRQLPEEGLKFMVYLQKENIIDESGMPKERFSAEFPKEGPSILRIQQVVRGDSAAYFCASSPPGSGRAYEQYFGPGTRLTVT.

This clone has only a few counts. The J gene is TRBJ2-1, the V gene TRBV7-3, with D possibly TRBD1 on 6 matching bases. This CDR3 region has 16 residues. Germline CDR1 reads SGHTA; CDR2 reads FQGTGA. Trimming pared 5 bases from V and 0 bases from J, leaving 14 bases between. Here the CDR3 reads CASSLQGGGSYNEQFF. CDR3 nucleotides: TGTGCCAGCAGCCTACAGGGTGGGGGCTCCTACAATGAGCAGTTCTTC. Full variable domain (remainder filled in from reference TRBV7-3 and TRBJ2-1): GAGVSQTPSNKVTEKGKYVELRCDPISGHTALYWYRQSLGQGPEFLIYFQGTGAADDSGLPNDRFFAVRPEGSVSTLKIQRTERGDSAVYLCASSLQGGGSYNEQFFGPGTRLTVL.

This chain links TRBV27 with TRBJ2-2, with 12 bases aligning to TRBD2. Germline V gives CDR1 MNHEY, CDR2 SMNVEV (reference sequence). CDR3 length: 19 amino acids. Trimming at V came to 0 bases and at J to 6 bases, leaving 11 bases not matched to a gene. DNA for the CDR3: TGTGCCAGCAGTTTATCTGCGGCTTCCCTAGCGGGAGGGCCCGGGGAGCTGTTTTTT. Translated: CASSLSAASLAGGPGELFF.

This clone was observed a single time. The V gene is TRBV18, the J gene TRBJ1-2; possibly TRBD1 for D (6 bases). Deletions cut 2 bases from V and 5 bases from J, with 12 bases between. CDR3 length equals 14 residues. Germline V gives CDR1 KGHSH, CDR2 LQKENI. DNA for the CDR3: TGTGCCAGCTCACCAACCGAGGGGGTTTATGGCTACACCTTC. It codes for CASSPTEGVYGYTF.

The rearrangement links TRBV2 to TRBJ2-1; 13 nucleotides align to TRBD2. V was pared by 4 bases and J by 3 bases, with 3 bases of the junction left unmatched. Germline values: CDR1 SNHLY, CDR2 FYNNEI. CDR3 length: 16 amino acids. The CDR3 loop is CASSVLAGGFYNEQFF. The CDR3 DNA sequence: TGTGCCAGCAGTGTACTAGCGGGAGGGTTCTACAATGAGCAGTTCTTC.